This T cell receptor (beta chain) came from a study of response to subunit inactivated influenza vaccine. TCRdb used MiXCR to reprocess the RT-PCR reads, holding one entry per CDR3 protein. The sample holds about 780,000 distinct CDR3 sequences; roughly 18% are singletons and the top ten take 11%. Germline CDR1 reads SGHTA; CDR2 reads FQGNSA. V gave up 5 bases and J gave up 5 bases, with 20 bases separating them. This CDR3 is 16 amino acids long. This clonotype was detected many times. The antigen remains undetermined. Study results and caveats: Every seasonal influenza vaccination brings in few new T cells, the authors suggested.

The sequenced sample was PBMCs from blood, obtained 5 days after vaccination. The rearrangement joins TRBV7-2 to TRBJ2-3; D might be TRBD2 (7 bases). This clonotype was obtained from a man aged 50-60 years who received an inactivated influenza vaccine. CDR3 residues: CASSPNLRGGGDTQYF. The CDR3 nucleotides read TGTGCCAGCAGCCCGAACTTGAGGGGGGGAGGAGATACGCAGTATTTT.